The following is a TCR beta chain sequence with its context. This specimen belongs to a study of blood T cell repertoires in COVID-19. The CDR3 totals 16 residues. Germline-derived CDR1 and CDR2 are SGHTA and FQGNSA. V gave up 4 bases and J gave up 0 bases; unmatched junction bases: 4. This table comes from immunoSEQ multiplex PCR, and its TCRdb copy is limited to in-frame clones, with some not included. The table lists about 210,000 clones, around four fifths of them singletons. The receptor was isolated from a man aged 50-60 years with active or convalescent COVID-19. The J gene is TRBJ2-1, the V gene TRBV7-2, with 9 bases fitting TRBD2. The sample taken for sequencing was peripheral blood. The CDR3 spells CASSSNSGSSYNEQFF. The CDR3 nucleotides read TGTGCCAGCAGCTCAAATAGCGGGAGCTCCTACAATGAGCAGTTCTTC.